These T cell receptor beta chains were read from a single sample in a study of T cell responses to AZD1222 COVID-19 vaccine. Data came from immunoSEQ multiplex PCR; TCRdb stores just in-frame clones and leaves some out. The sample consists of over 95,000 clones, 87% of them appearing once. This material consisted of peripheral blood, taken on day 0 of AZD1222 vaccination. These receptor sequences come from an adult in good health. Both conserved end residues are part of each CDR3. Fields, in order: J gene, D gene, clone size, CDR3 length, V gene, CDR3 protein, CDR3 DNA. The D gene is left open where the match is weak. A row's size may be missing; if present it is once, few, many or a size class.

J: TRBJ1-6
D: NA
size: NA
length: 16
V: TRBV27
CDR3: CASSPTRGIGNSPLHF
DNA: TGTGCCAGCAGCCCCACGAGGGGAATCGGGAATTCACCCCTCCACTTT

J: TRBJ2-1
D: TRBD2
size: NA
length: 17
V: TRBV6-2/TRBV6-3
CDR3: CASSYSRLARSYNEQFF
DNA: TGTGCCAGCAGTTACTCGAGACTAGCGAGGTCCTACAATGAGCAGTTCTTC

J: TRBJ1-5
D: NA
size: NA
length: 13
V: TRBV6-5
CDR3: CASRQNYNQPQHF
DNA: TGTGCCAGCCGACAGAACTACAATCAGCCCCAGCATTTT

J: TRBJ1-2
D: TRBD1
size: NA
length: 15
V: TRBV27
CDR3: CASSLSRTGDYGYTF
DNA: TGTGCCAGCAGTCTCTCCCGGACAGGTGACTATGGCTACACCTTC

J: TRBJ1-4
D: NA
size: NA
length: 15
V: TRBV9
CDR3: CASSPTKATNEKLFF
DNA: TGTGCCAGCAGCCCTACGAAAGCAACTAATGAAAAACTGTTTTTT

J: TRBJ1-3
D: NA
size: NA
length: 14
V: TRBV5-1
CDR3: CASSQLSSGNTIYF
DNA: TGCGCCAGCTCACAGCTCAGCTCTGGAAACACCATATATTTT

J: TRBJ2-2
D: TRBD2
size: NA
length: 14
V: TRBV7-3
CDR3: CASSLLASGGELFF
DNA: TGTGCCAGCAGCCTACTAGCGTCCGGCGGGGAGCTGTTTTTT

J: TRBJ1-2
D: NA
size: NA
length: 13
V: TRBV30
CDR3: CAWSVDLNYGYTF
DNA: TGTGCCTGGAGTGTTGACCTCAACTATGGCTACACCTTC

J: TRBJ2-1
D: NA
size: NA
length: 11
V: TRBV20-1
CDR3: CSANYNNEQFF
DNA: TGCAGTGCAAATTATAACAATGAGCAGTTCTTC

J: TRBJ1-4
D: NA
size: NA
length: 12
V: TRBV19
CDR3: CASSPPAGKLFF
DNA: TGTGCCAGTAGTCCACCAGCTGGGAAACTGTTTTTT

J: TRBJ1-6
D: NA
size: NA
length: 15
V: TRBV27
CDR3: CASSTLLGPNSPLHF
DNA: TGTGCCAGCAGTACCCTGCTAGGGCCTAATTCACCCCTCCACTTT

J: TRBJ2-6
D: NA
size: once
length: 14
V: TRBV27
CDR3: CASADSSGANVLTF
DNA: TGTGCCAGCGCGGACAGCTCTGGGGCCAACGTCCTGACTTTC

J: TRBJ2-6
D: NA
size: NA
length: 15
V: TRBV19
CDR3: CASSRGLGGANVLTF
DNA: TGTGCCAGTAGTCGAGGTCTAGGTGGGGCCAACGTCCTGACTTTC

J: TRBJ1-1
D: NA
size: NA
length: 12
V: TRBV6-5
CDR3: CAVFSWNTEAFF
DNA: TGTGCCGTTTTTTCGTGGAACACTGAAGCTTTCTTT

J: TRBJ1-2
D: NA
size: NA
length: 11
V: TRBV10-3
CDR3: CATENNYGYTF
DNA: TGTGCCACCGAAAATAACTATGGCTACACCTTC

J: TRBJ2-7
D: TRBD2
size: NA
length: 15
V: TRBV6-2/TRBV6-3
CDR3: CASSYESSGSYEQYF
DNA: TGTGCCAGCAGTTACGAATCTAGCGGCTCCTACGAGCAGTACTTC

J: TRBJ1-1
D: NA
size: NA
length: 12
V: TRBV5-6
CDR3: CASSLMDTEAFF
DNA: TGTGCCAGCAGCTTGATGGATACTGAAGCTTTCTTT

J: TRBJ2-3
D: TRBD2
size: NA
length: 17
V: TRBV11-2
CDR3: CASSLVGTSGGADTQYF
DNA: TGTGCCAGCAGCTTAGTCGGGACTAGCGGGGGGGCAGATACGCAGTATTTT

J: TRBJ2-4
D: TRBD2
size: once
length: 15
V: TRBV6-5
CDR3: CASSNLAGGRNIQYF
DNA: TGTGCCAGCAGTAACCTAGCGGGCGGGAGAAACATTCAGTACTTC

J: TRBJ2-2
D: TRBD1
size: once
length: 15
V: TRBV7-3
CDR3: CASSTRQGAAGELFF
DNA: TGTGCCAGCAGCACCCGACAGGGGGCGGCCGGGGAGCTGTTTTTT

J: TRBJ1-2
D: TRBD1
size: NA
length: 16
V: TRBV27
CDR3: CASSFLPGDRPYGYTF
DNA: TGTGCCAGCAGTTTTCTTCCCGGGGACAGGCCCTATGGCTACACCTTC

J: TRBJ1-6
D: NA
size: NA
length: 15
V: TRBV2
CDR3: CASSEKLVGVSPLHF
DNA: TGTGCCAGCAGTGAAAAATTGGTTGGGGTTTCACCCCTCCACTTT

J: TRBJ1-1
D: NA
size: NA
length: 11
V: TRBV20-1
CDR3: CSAQNPTEAFF
DNA: TGCAGTGCGCAGAACCCCACTGAAGCTTTCTTT

J: TRBJ1-1
D: NA
size: NA
length: 14
V: TRBV2
CDR3: CASRGTAMNTEAFF
DNA: TGTGCCAGCAGGGGGACGGCTATGAACACTGAAGCTTTCTTT

J: TRBJ2-5
D: TRBD2
size: NA
length: 20
V: TRBV10-3
CDR3: CAISSPSGRAAGTTQETQYF
DNA: TGTGCCATCTCATCTCCTAGCGGGAGGGCCGCGGGGACCACACAAGAGACCCAGTACTTC

J: TRBJ1-1
D: NA
size: once
length: 13
V: TRBV7-9
CDR3: CASSFGMNTEAFF
DNA: TGTGCCAGCAGCTTCGGGATGAACACTGAAGCTTTCTTT

J: TRBJ1-2
D: NA
size: once
length: 12
V: TRBV12-3/TRBV12-4
CDR3: CASTQGLGGYTF
DNA: TGTGCCAGCACGCAGGGTTTGGGTGGCTACACCTTC

J: TRBJ1-2
D: NA
size: NA
length: 13
V: TRBV5-4
CDR3: CASSLRRWDGYTF
DNA: TGTGCCAGCAGCTTGCGACGTTGGGACGGCTACACCTTC

J: TRBJ2-3
D: NA
size: once
length: 15
V: TRBV5-6
CDR3: CASSLVTPGVNTQYF
DNA: TGTGCCAGCAGCTTAGTAACTCCGGGAGTGAATACGCAGTATTTT

J: TRBJ2-1
D: NA
size: NA
length: 19
V: TRBV5-6
CDR3: CASSLELAGATGGRNEQFF
DNA: TGTGCCAGCAGCTTGGAACTCGCGGGGGCTACCGGGGGGAGGAATGAGCAGTTCTTC

J: TRBJ2-2
D: TRBD2
size: NA
length: 16
V: TRBV7-2
CDR3: CASSQRRGRDTGELFF
DNA: TGTGCCAGCAGCCAGAGGCGCGGGAGAGACACCGGGGAGCTGTTTTTT

J: TRBJ2-3
D: NA
size: NA
length: 11
V: TRBV6-5
CDR3: CASSPGDTQYF
DNA: TGTGCCAGCAGCCCCGGGGATACGCAGTATTTT

J: TRBJ1-1
D: TRBD1
size: NA
length: 15
V: TRBV4-2
CDR3: CASSQGDRENTEAFF
DNA: TGTGCCAGCAGCCAGGGGGACAGGGAGAACACTGAAGCTTTCTTT